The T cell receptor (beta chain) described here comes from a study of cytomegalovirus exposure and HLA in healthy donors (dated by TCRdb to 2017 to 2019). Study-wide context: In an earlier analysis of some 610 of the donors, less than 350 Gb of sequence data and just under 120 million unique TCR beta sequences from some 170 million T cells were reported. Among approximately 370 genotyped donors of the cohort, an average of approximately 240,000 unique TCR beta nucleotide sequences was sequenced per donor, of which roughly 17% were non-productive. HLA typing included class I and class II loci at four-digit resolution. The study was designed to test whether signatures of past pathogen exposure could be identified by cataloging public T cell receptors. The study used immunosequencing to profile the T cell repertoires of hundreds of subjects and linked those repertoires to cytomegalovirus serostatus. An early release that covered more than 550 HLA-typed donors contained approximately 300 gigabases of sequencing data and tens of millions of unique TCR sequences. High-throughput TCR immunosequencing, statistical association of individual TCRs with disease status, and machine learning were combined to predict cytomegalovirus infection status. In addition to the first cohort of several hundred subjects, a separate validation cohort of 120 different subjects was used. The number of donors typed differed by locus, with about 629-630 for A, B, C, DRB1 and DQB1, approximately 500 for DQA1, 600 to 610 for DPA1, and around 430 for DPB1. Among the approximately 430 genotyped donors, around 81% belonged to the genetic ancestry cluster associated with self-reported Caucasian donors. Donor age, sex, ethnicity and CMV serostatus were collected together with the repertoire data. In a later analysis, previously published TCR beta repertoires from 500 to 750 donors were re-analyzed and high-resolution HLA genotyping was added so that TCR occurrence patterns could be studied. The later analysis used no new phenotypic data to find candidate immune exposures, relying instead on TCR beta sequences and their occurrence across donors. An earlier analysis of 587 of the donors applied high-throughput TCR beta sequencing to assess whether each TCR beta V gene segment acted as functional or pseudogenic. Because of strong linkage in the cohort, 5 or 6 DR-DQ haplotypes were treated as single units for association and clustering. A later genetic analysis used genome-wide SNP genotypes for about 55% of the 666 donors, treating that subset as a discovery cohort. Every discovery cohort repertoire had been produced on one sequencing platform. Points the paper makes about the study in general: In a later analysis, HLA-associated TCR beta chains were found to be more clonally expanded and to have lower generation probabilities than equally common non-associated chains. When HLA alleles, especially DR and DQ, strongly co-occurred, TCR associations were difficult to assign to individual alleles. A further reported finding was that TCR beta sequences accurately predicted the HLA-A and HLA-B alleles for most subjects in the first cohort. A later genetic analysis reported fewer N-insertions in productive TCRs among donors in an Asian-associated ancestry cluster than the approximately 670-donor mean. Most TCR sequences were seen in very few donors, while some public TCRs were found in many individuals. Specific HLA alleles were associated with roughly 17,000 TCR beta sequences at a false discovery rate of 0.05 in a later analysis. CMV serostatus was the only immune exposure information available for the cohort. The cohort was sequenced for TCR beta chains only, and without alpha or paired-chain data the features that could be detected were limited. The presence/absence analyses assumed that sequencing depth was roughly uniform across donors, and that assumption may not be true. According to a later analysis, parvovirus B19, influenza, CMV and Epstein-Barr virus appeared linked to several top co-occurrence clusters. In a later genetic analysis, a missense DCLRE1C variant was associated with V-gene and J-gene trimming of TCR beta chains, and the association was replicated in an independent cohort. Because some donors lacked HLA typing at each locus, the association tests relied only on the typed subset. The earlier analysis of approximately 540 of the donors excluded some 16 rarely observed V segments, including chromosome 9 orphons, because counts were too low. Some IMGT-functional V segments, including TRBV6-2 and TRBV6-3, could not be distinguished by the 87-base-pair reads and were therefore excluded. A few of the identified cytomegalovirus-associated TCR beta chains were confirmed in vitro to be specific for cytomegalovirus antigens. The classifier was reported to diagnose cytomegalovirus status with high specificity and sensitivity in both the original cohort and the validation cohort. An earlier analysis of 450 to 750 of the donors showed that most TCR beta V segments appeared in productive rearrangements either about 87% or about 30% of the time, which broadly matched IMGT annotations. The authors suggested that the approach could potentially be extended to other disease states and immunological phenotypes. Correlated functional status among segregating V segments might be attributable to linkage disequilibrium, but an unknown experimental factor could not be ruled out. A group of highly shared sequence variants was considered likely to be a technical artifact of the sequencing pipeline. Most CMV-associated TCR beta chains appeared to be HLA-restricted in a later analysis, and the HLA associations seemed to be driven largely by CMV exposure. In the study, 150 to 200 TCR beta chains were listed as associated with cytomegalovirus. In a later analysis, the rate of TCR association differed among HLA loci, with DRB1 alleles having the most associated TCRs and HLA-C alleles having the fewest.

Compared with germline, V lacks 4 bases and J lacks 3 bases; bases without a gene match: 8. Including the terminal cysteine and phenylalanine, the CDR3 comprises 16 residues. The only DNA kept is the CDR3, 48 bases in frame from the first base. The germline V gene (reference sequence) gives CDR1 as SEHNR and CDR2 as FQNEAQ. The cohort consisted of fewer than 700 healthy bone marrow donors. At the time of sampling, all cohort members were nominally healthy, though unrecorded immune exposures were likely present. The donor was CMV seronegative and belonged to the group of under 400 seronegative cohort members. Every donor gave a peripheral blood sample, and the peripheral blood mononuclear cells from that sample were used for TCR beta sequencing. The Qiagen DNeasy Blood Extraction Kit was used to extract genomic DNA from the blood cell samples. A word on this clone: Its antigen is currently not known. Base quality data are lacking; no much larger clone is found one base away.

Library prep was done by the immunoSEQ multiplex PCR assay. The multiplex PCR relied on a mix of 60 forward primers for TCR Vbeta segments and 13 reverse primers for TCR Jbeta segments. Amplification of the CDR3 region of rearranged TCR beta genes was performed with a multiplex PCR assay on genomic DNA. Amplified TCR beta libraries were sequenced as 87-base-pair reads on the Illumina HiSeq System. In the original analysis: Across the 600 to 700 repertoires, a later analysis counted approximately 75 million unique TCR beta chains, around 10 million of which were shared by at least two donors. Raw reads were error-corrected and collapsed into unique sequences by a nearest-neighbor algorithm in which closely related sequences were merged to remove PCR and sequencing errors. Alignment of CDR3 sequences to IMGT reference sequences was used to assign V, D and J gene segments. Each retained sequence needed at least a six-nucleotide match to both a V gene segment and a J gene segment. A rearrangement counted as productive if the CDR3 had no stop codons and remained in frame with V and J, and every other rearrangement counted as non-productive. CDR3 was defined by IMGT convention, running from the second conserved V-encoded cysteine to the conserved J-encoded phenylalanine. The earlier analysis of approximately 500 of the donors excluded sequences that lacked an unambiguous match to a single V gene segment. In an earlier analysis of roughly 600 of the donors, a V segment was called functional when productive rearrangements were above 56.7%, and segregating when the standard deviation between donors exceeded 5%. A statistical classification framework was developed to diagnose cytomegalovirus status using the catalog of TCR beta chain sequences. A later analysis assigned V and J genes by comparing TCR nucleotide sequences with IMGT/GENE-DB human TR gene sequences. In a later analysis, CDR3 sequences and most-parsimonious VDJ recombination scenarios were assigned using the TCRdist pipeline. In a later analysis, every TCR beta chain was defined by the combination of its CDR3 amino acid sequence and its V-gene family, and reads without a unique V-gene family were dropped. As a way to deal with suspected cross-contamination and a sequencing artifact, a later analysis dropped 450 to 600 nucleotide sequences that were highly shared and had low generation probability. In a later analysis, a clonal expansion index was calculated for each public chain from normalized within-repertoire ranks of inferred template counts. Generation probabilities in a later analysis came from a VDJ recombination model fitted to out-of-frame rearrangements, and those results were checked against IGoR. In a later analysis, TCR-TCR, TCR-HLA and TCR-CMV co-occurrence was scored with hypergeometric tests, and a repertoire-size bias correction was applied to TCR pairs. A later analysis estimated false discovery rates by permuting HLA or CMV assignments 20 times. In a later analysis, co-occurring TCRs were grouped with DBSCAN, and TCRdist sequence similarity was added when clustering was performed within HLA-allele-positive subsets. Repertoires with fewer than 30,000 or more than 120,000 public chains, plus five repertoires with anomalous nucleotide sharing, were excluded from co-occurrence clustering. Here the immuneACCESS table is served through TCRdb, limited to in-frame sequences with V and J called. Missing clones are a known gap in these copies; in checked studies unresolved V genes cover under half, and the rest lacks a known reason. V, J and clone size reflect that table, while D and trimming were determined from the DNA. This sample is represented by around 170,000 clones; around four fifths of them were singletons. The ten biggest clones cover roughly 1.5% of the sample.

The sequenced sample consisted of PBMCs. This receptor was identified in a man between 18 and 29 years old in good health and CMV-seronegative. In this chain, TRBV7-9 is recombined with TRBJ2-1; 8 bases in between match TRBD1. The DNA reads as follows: TGTGCCAGCAGCTACAGGACAGGGCCATTCTACAATGAGCAGTTCTTC. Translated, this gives CASSYRTGPFYNEQFF.